Below, one T cell receptor beta chain is given with its context. These data originate in a study of blood T cell repertoires in COVID-19. About the research overall: There were acute and convalescent COVID-19 samples, and they came from the United States, Italy and Spain.

The data were produced by immunoSEQ multiplex PCR, yet TCRdb's version contains in-frame clones alone and is incomplete. Among over 110,000 clones listed, 75% to 85% were seen once. This TCR was sampled from a man aged 70 or older who had recovered from COVID-19. Source material: peripheral blood.

CDR3 sequence reads: CASSSGQVPETQYF. For the CDR3, the DNA is TGTGCCAGCTCATCGGGACAGGTCCCGGAGACCCAGTACTTC. This sequence joins TRBV18 and TRBJ2-5; 8 bases agree with TRBD1. CDR1 is KGHSH, CDR2 LQKENI, per germline. Trimming took 5 bases from V and 5 from J; bases not matched to a gene: 7. The CDR3 loop spans 14 amino acids.